This T cell receptor beta chain is from a study of blood T cell repertoires in COVID-19. As originally analysed: Reference gene primer amplification in the assay estimated nucleated cell counts. TCRdb's copy holds only in-frame clones and misses some; the assay was immunoSEQ multiplex PCR. The V and J calls and clone size were taken over from that table, and D and trimming were inferred from the DNA. The sample has roughly 180,000 clones, roughly 85% seen once. The V gene's germline CDR1 is MNHEY and CDR2 SVGEGT. V was pared by 6 bases and J by 6 bases, with 17 bases between. The CDR3 is made up of 14 amino acids.

Sample: peripheral blood. The rearrangement uses TRBV6-2 or TRBV6-3 and TRBJ1-1; maybe TRBD1 (5 bases). This receptor was obtained from a woman in her twenties or thirties with acute or convalescent COVID-19. In DNA form, the CDR3 reads TGTGCCAGCAGCAATACCCAGGGTACTGCTGAAGCTTTCTTT. This codes for CASSNTQGTAEAFF.